Below are 3 T cell receptor beta chains sequenced from a single sample in a study of CD8 T cells in Susac syndrome. Roughly 0.45 to 1 ug RNA was reverse transcribed with random hexamers. MiXCR was run by TCRdb on the immunoSEQ multiplex PCR reads, yielding one entry per CDR3 protein. The sample lists around 300,000 distinct CDR3 sequences, under 95% occurring once. Sequenced input: CD4+ T cells from PBMCs. These receptors came from a human donor with multiple sclerosis.

This clonotype was found once. The chain is built from TRBV20-1 and TRBJ1-5; possibly TRBD1 for D (5 bases). Germline V gene lookup returns CDR1 DFQATT and CDR2 SNEGSKA (reference sequence). Trimming took 0 bases from V and 7 from J, leaving 10 bases between them. The CDR3 contains 13 residues. The CDR3 here is CSARDRAGQPQHF. The CDR3 region has the DNA TGCAGTGCTAGAGACAGGGCGGGACAGCCCCAGCATTTT.

The chain employs TRBV5-1 and TRBJ2-1; TRBD2 matches 8 bases. This CDR3 spans 14 amino acids. The ends lost 1 base at V and 5 bases at J; junction bases unmatched: 2. Germline V gene data show CDR1 as SGHRS and CDR2 as YFSETQ. CDR3 loop: CASSLRLANNEQFF. CDR3 in DNA: TGCGCCAGCAGCTTGAGACTAGCGAACAATGAGCAGTTCTTC.

This clonotype was found once. The chain carries TRBV6-5 and TRBJ1-5; 7 nucleotides agree with TRBD1. Germline V gives CDR1 MNHEY, CDR2 SVGAGI. The CDR3 is 14 amino acids. The J segment lost 2 bases and the V segment lost 5 bases, leaving 3 bases of the junction unmatched. The CDR3 sequence: CASSIDRGNQPQHF. The CDR3 DNA is TGTGCCAGCAGTATAGACAGGGGCAATCAGCCCCAGCATTTT.